A single sample is the source of the 21 T cell receptor beta chains below, sequenced in a study of cytomegalovirus exposure and HLA in healthy donors. The PCR was carried out with 60 Vbeta primers and 13 Jbeta primers. This table comes from immunoSEQ multiplex PCR, and its TCRdb copy is limited to in-frame clones, with some not included. The sample yields more than 90,000 clones, roughly 72% seen once. Sequenced material: PBMCs. The receptor set was obtained from a young man in good health and CMV-seronegative.

This clone has a single count. This sequence joins TRBV19 and TRBJ2-5; 8 bases agree with TRBD2. The CDR3 extends over 15 amino acids. Trimming removed 3 bases from V and 0 bases from J; junction bases left unmatched: 3. Germline CDR1 and CDR2: LNHDA and SQIVND (reference sequence). The CDR3 here is CASSISGVDQETQYF. The CDR3 DNA reads as TGTGCCAGTAGTATTAGCGGGGTCGACCAAGAGACCCAGTACTTC.

This chain uses TRBV7-2 with TRBJ1-1; D is possibly TRBD1 (6 bases). The CDR3 extends over 13 amino acids. Germline CDR1 SGHTA, CDR2 FQGNSA. Between the trimmed V and J ends, which lost 5 bases and 3 bases, there was a span of 10 bases. The DNA of the CDR3 is TGTGCCAGCAGCATGGGGACACACACTGAAGCTTTCTTT. Its translation: CASSMGTHTEAFF.

This clone occurred a few times. The chain has TRBV29-1 and TRBJ1-1; D unclear. The CDR3 is 14 amino acids. The germline V and J ends were trimmed by 4 bases and 1 base, with 13 bases remaining between them. The germline V gene has CDR1 SQVTM and CDR2 ANQGSEA. CDR3 loop: CSVVPSVGNTEAFF. The CDR3 DNA follows: TGCAGCGTTGTACCCTCGGTTGGGAACACTGAAGCTTTCTTT.

The chain couples TRBV6-6 to TRBJ1-1, with D perhaps matching TRBD1 (6 bases). CDR1 and CDR2 from the germline V gene are MNHNY and SVGAGI (reference sequence). The CDR3 contains 15 residues. V was trimmed by 6 bases and J by 1 base, leaving 15 bases between them. Here the CDR3 reads CASREIQGQNTEAFF. CDR3 in DNA: TGTGCCAGCAGGGAGATACAGGGCCAGAACACTGAAGCTTTCTTT.

The chain combines TRBV9 with TRBJ1-1, with D hard to call. The V end was cut by 0 bases, the J end by 1 base, with 4 bases between. The germline CDR1 and CDR2 sequences are SGDLS and YYNGEE. This CDR3 comprises 13 residues. The CDR3 here is CASSVDTNTEAFF. The CDR3 DNA is TGTGCCAGCAGCGTAGACACGAACACTGAAGCTTTCTTT.

The chain employs TRBV18 and TRBJ1-4; D not certain. The CDR3 consists of 14 residues. V gave up 3 bases and J gave up 6 bases, with 11 bases separating them. The germline CDR1 and CDR2 sequences are KGHSH and LQKENI. Here the CDR3 DNA reads TGTGCCAGCTCACCCAGGCTTAAGGATGAAAAACTGTTTTTT. Translating gives CASSPRLKDEKLFF.

This chain uses TRBV13 with TRBJ2-5; D may be TRBD2 (6 bases). With 4 bases removed from V and 2 bases from J, the gap between germline ends came to 20 bases. The length of the CDR3 is 17 residues. Per the germline V gene, CDR1 is PRHDT and CDR2 is FYEKMQ (reference sequence). The chain's CDR3 is CASSSPGLGGAQETQYF. The CDR3 nucleotides read TGTGCCAGCAGCTCCCCCGGACTGGGGGGAGCTCAAGAGACCCAGTACTTC.

This clone was recorded once. The gene calls are TRBV9 and TRBJ2-2; TRBD1 aligns across 8 bases. The CDR3 is made up of 16 amino acids. Germline CDR1 reads SGDLS; CDR2 reads YYNGEE. The J segment lost 4 bases and the V segment lost 3 bases, leaving 8 bases of the junction unmatched. The CDR3 sequence is CASSAQGARGTGELFF. CDR3 nucleotide sequence: TGTGCCAGCAGCGCTCAGGGGGCCCGGGGCACCGGGGAGCTGTTTTTT.

J is TRBJ1-1 and V is TRBV28; D might be TRBD1 (6 bases). Germline V lookup: CDR1 MDHEN, CDR2 SYDVKM. CDR3 length equals 13 residues. Trimming cost V 3 bases and J 7 bases, with 12 bases left between them. In DNA, the CDR3 is TGTGCCAGCAGTTTCGTAAAAGGGGGTGAAGCTTTCTTT. Protein product: CASSFVKGGEAFF.

This clone was detected a few times. J is TRBJ2-7 and V is TRBV5-6; TRBD1 matches at 7 bases. CDR1 and CDR2 (germline): SGHDT, YYEEEE. The J segment lost 1 base and the V segment lost 4 bases, leaving 17 bases of the junction unmatched. CDR3 length: 18 residues. CDR3 amino acids: CASSTLIGQDRNSYEQYV. CDR3 DNA: TGTGCCAGCAGCACCCTAATCGGCCAGGACAGGAATTCCTACGAGCAGTACGTC.

The chain recombines TRBV9 with TRBJ1-5; 8 positions agree with TRBD1. Germline V CDR1 and CDR2: SGDLS, YYNGEE. The CDR3 is 14 residues long. Losses at the gene ends were 6 bases for V and 8 bases for J; bases not matched to a gene: 10. CDR3 sequence (DNA): TGTGCCAGCAATTCAGGGGGCTTTTTGGAGCCCCAGCATTTT. This encodes CASNSGGFLEPQHF.

This chain joins TRBV2 and TRBJ2-1, with D perhaps TRBD2 (6 bases). V lost 4 bases, J lost 13 bases, and 17 bases lay in between. Germline CDR1 reads SNHLY; CDR2 reads FYNNEI. The CDR3 has 13 residues. The CDR3 DNA follows: TGTGCCAGCAGTGCCGGTGGAGGGACTTTCCAGTTCTTC. It specifies CASSAGGGTFQFF.

This rearrangement joins TRBV7-6 to TRBJ1-2, with D possibly TRBD1 on 5 matching bases. The CDR3 has 13 amino acids. V was cut by 5 bases and J by 2 bases, with 9 bases left in between. Germline V gene sequence: CDR1 SGHVS, CDR2 FNYEAQ. The CDR3, as DNA: TGTGCCAGCAGCCCAGGGAGGAACTATGGCTACACCTTC. This encodes CASSPGRNYGYTF.

CDR3 DNA: TGTGCCAGCAGCCCAGTGGCTAGGCAAGAGACCCAGTACTTC. Protein: CASSPVARQETQYF. V gene TRBV11-3 combines with J gene TRBJ2-5; D call uncertain. Germline assignment: CDR1 SGHNT and CDR2 YENEEA. The CDR3 consists of 14 residues. V lost 5 bases and J lost 2, with 12 bases in between. Based on the CDR3 plus reference TRBV11-3 and TRBJ2-5, the full variable domain is EAGVVQSPRYKIIEKKQPVAFWCNPISGHNTLYWYLQNLGQGPELLIRYENEEAVDDSQLPKDRFSAERLKGVDSTLKIQPAELGDSAVYLCASSPVARQETQYFGPGTRLLVL.

CDR3 residues: CSVEPTGLVGYTF. CDR3 in DNA: TGCAGCGTTGAGCCGACAGGGTTAGTGGGCTACACCTTC. The J gene is TRBJ1-2, the V gene TRBV29-1, with 7 bases fitting TRBD1. Germline CDR1 SQVTM, CDR2 ANQGSEA. There are 13 residues in the CDR3. Trimming took 3 bases from V and 8 from J; bases not matched to a gene: 9.

A few counts support this clone. The chain combines TRBV10-1 with TRBJ2-7; TRBD1 aligns across 7 bases. V was clipped by 6 bases and J by 7 bases; unmatched bases: 18. The CDR3 covers 16 residues. Germline V CDR1 and CDR2: WNHNN, SYGVQD (reference sequence). The CDR3 sequence is CASRTTGTALSCEQYV. DNA for the CDR3: TGCGCCAGCAGAACGACTGGGACAGCCCTGTCGTGTGAGCAGTACGTC.

The chain recombines TRBV5-5 with TRBJ1-5; D not certain. There are 15 residues in the CDR3. V gave up 0 bases and J gave up 7 bases, with 14 bases separating them. From germline, CDR1 is SGHKS and CDR2 YYEKEE (reference sequence). The CDR3 here is CASSLERTSAQPQHF. DNA of the CDR3: TGTGCCAGCAGCTTGGAGCGGACCTCAGCACAGCCCCAGCATTTT.

V gene TRBV6-1 combines with J gene TRBJ2-7, with a tentative D call TRBD1 (6 bases). Germline CDR1 and CDR2: MNHNS and SASEGT. Trimming removed 8 bases at V and 0 bases at J, with 17 bases between. The CDR3 is 15 amino acids. The CDR3 is CASCQLTGGSYEQYF. The CDR3 DNA reads TGTGCCAGCTGCCAGTTGACAGGAGGCTCCTACGAGCAGTACTTC.

This clone was recorded a few times. The rearrangement links TRBV5-6 to TRBJ1-2; no clear D gene. The CDR3 has 15 residues. V lost 0 bases and J 4 bases, leaving 13 bases between the germline ends. The germline V gene encodes CDR1 SGHDT and CDR2 YYEEEE. The CDR3 DNA is TGTGCCAGCAGCTTGGCCTCGCGAGCACTCTATGGCTACACCTTC. It specifies CASSLASRALYGYTF.

The gene calls are TRBV27 and TRBJ2-7; possibly TRBD2 for D (5 bases). Germline loops: CDR1 MNHEY, CDR2 SMNVEV (reference sequence). The CDR3 runs to 13 residues. V lost 5 bases to trimming and J lost 5 bases, with 13 bases between them. The CDR3 spells CASSPTSFHEQYV. CDR3 coding DNA: TGTGCCAGCAGTCCAACTAGTTTCCACGAGCAGTACGTC.

The V call is TRBV11-2, the J call TRBJ2-2, with 8 bases identical to TRBD1. The V and J ends lost 3 bases and 2 bases, in that order; junction bases with no gene match: 2. Germline V lookup: CDR1 SGHAT, CDR2 FQNNGV. CDR3 length equals 15 residues. The CDR3 loop is CASSLDRANTGELFF. The CDR3 coding sequence is TGTGCCAGCAGCTTGGACAGGGCCAACACCGGGGAGCTGTTTTTT.